This T cell receptor beta chain appears in the sequencing data of a study of CD8 T cells in ankylosing spondylitis. Overall study results and limits: Researchers report that disease-linked clones proved CD8+ and relatively rare in peripheral blood.

Quantitative 5'-RACE was performed with molecular barcodes, and it yielded the TCR beta libraries. TCRdb called the 5' RACE reads again in MiXCR, with one record for every CDR3 protein. The sample lists about 340,000 distinct CDR3 sequences; 14% to 15% were seen once. Comment on this clonotype: Its antigen is as yet unknown.

This CDR3 region has 15 residues. Germline V gene sequence: CDR1 MRHNA, CDR2 SNTAGT. The V gene end was trimmed by 4 bases and the J gene end by 7 bases; junction bases not matched to a gene: 4. The sequence was obtained from a male donor with ankylosing spondylitis or in good health (not recorded which). The chain carries TRBV6-4 and TRBJ2-1; 13 positions agree with TRBD2. Sequencing was carried out using blood, either unsorted or a sorted T cell fraction (not recorded which). CDR3 region: CASSATSGGANEQFF. The CDR3 region has the DNA TGTGCCAGCAGTGCCACTAGCGGGGGGGCGAATGAGCAGTTCTTC.